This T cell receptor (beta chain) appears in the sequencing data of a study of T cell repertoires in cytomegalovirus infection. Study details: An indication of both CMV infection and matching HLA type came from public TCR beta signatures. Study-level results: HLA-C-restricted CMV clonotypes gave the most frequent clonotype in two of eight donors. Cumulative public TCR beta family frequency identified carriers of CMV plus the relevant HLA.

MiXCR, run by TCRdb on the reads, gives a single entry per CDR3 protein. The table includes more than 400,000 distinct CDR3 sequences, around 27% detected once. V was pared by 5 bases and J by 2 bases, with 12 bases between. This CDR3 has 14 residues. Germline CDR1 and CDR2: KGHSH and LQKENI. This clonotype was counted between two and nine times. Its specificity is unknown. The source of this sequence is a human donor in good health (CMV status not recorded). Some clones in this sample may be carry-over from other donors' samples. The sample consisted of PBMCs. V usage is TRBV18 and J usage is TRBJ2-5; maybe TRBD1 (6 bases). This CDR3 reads CASSTRQAQETQYF. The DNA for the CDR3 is TGTGCCAGCTCAACTAGACAGGCACAAGAGACCCAGTACTTC.